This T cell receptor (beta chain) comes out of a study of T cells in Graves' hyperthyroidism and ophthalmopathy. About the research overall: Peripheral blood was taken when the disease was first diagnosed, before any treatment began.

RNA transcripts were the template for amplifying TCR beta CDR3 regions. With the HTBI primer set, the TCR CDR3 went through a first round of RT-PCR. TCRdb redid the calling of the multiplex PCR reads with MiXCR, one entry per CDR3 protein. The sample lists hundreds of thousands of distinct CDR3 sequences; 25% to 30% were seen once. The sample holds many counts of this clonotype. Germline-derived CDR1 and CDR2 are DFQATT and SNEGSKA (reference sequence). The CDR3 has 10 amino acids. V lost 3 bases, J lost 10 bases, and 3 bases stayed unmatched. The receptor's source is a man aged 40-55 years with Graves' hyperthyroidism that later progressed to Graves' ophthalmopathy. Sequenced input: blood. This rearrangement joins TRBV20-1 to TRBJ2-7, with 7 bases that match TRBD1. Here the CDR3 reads CSASRDSQYF. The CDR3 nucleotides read TGCAGTGCTAGCAGGGACAGCCAGTACTTC.